This TCR beta chain was recorded in a study of blood T cell repertoires in COVID-19. Study in general: Acute and convalescent COVID-19 specimens originated in the United States, Italy and Spain.

TCRdb's table, derived via immunoSEQ multiplex PCR, lists solely in-frame clones and lacks some. The table has roughly 320,000 clones, 90% seen once; the top ten hold roughly 3.9%. Participants were aged about 18 to 95 years, lived in roughly 25 US areas, and enrolled virtually. The CDR3 spans 14 residues. Trimming cost V 6 bases and J 3 bases; bases outside gene matches: 5. The germline V gene encodes CDR1 MNHEY and CDR2 SMNVEV (reference sequence). The clonotype comes from a woman in her twenties or thirties who had been exposed to COVID-19. Material: PBMCs or T cells enriched from blood (not recorded which). The V call is TRBV27, the J call TRBJ1-1; 9 nucleotides line up with TRBD1. The CDR3 loop is CASRGQGPYTEAFF. The CDR3 DNA reads TGTGCCAGCAGGGGACAGGGCCCATACACTGAAGCTTTCTTT.